What follows describes a single TCR beta chain. Primed by a sample-barcoded 5' primer and a J-beta primer mix, a second PCR proceeded for 7 to 11 cycles. TCRdb reprocessed the 5' RACE reads with MiXCR, giving one entry per CDR3 protein. Of fewer than 900,000 distinct CDR3 sequences in the sample, about 34% are singletons; the top ten hold under 15%. The J segment lost 6 bases and the V segment lost 4 bases, leaving 5 bases of the junction unmatched. This CDR3 is 15 amino acids long. Germline CDR1 and CDR2: ENHRY and SYGVKD. This sample was taken from a study of blood T cells in healthy people across ages.

This receptor was taken from a man younger than 35 in good health. The sample was blood. This chain connects TRBV10-3 to TRBJ1-6, with 8 bases identical to TRBD1. The CDR3 protein is CAISGTGQRNSPLHF. CDR3 bases: TGTGCCATCAGTGGGACAGGGCAACGTAATTCACCCCTCCACTTT.